Listed here are 19 T cell receptor beta chains from one sample, sequenced in a study of shared clonotypes between healthy human individuals (dated by TCRdb to 2018 to 2020). Receptor amplification or capture employed the immunoSEQ multiplex PCR assay. The immuneACCESS repertoire file appears here via TCRdb, limited to in-frame rearrangements. These files lack a portion of the clones; in checked studies, under half of the deficit traces to unresolved V genes, and the cause of the others is not known. The sample profile shows some 1.5 million clones; around 98% of them were found once. The top ten hold roughly 0.45% of the sample. Sequenced sample: naive CD4+ T cells sorted from blood. The sample's cell subset or site label, decoded: CD45RA+ positively selected. The receptors shown here come from a man under 40 in good health.

This chain uses TRBV11-2 with TRBJ2-3; D remains unclear. The CDR3 sequence is 14 residues long. The ends were cut back, 6 bases at V and 2 bases at J, with 12 bases in the middle. Germline CDR1 and CDR2: SGHAT and FQNNGV. In DNA form, the CDR3 reads TGTGCCAGCAGGCGATCTCCCCCCACAGATACGCAGTATTTT. As protein: CASRRSPPTDTQYF. Together with reference TRBV11-2 and TRBJ2-3, the CDR3 gives the full variable domain: EAGVAQSPRYKIIEKRQSVAFWCNPISGHATLYWYQQILGQGPKLLIQFQNNGVVDDSQLPKDRFSAERLKGVDSTLKIQPAKLEDSAVYLCASRRSPPTDTQYFGPGTRLTVL.

The rearrangement links TRBV27 to TRBJ1-2; 9 positions agree with TRBD1. CDR3 length: 16 residues. Losses at the gene ends were 6 bases for V and 4 bases for J; bases not matched to a gene: 12. CDR1 is MNHEY and CDR2 is SMNVEV in the germline V gene (reference sequence). The CDR3 region has the DNA TGTGCCAGCAGCCGCGGGACAGGGCGAACCATCTATGGCTACACCTTC. It is translated as CASSRGTGRTIYGYTF.

J is TRBJ2-3 and V is TRBV28; 7 bases map to TRBD1. Per the germline V gene, CDR1 is MDHEN and CDR2 is SYDVKM. Losses at the gene ends were 6 bases for V and 2 bases for J; bases not matched to a gene: 5. The CDR3 contains 14 residues. CDR3 nucleotides: TGTGCCAGCAGACCGGGACAGAACACAGATACGCAGTATTTT. Amino acid sequence: CASRPGQNTDTQYF.

The CDR3 DNA reads TGCGCCAGCAGTCACCCCGCGGAAGACATCTCCTACAATGAGCAGTTCTTC. Its translation: CASSHPAEDISYNEQFF. V gene TRBV23-1 combines with J gene TRBJ2-1; the D is unclear. TRBV23-1 is an open reading frame, and its role is uncertain. V was pared by 3 bases and J by 0 bases, with 15 bases between. The CDR3 sequence is 17 residues long.

The CDR3: CASSQLPGPGGKLFF. The CDR3 region has the DNA TGCGCCAGCAGCCAACTACCTGGACCCGGAGGAAAACTGTTTTTT. This chain joins TRBV4-1 and TRBJ1-4, with D hard to call. V was clipped by 2 bases and J by 10 bases, with 17 bases between them. The germline gives CDR1 MGHRA, CDR2 YSYEKL. There are 15 residues in the CDR3.

The chain uses TRBV19 and TRBJ1-2, with D hard to call. The CDR3 totals 13 residues. The germline V and J ends were trimmed by 6 bases and 4 bases, with 12 bases remaining between them. From germline, CDR1 is LNHDA and CDR2 SQIVND (reference sequence). The CDR3 loop is CASSGPVLYGYTF. CDR3 in DNA: TGTGCCAGTAGCGGTCCGGTGCTCTATGGCTACACCTTC.

V and J are TRBV5-1 and TRBJ1-1; no definite D call. Trimming cost V 4 bases and J 3 bases, with 16 bases left between them. The CDR3 consists of 15 residues. Germline V gene data show CDR1 as SGHRS and CDR2 as YFSETQ. The CDR3 bases are TGCGCCAGCAGCCCCCTTAAGGAAATGCACACTGAAGCTTTCTTT. This codes for CASSPLKEMHTEAFF.

The chain joins TRBV28 to TRBJ2-7, with D perhaps TRBD1 (6 bases). CDR1 and CDR2 from the germline V gene are MDHEN and SYDVKM. V lost 6 bases to trimming and J lost 4 bases, with 22 bases between them. The CDR3 runs 16 residues. This CDR3 reads CASSVHGQSKQYEQYF. The CDR3 DNA reads TGTGCCAGCAGCGTACACGGACAGTCAAAGCAATACGAGCAGTACTTC.

This clone has only one observation. Distinct nucleotide sequences in the sample also encode this CDR3. The chain carries TRBV29-1 and TRBJ2-3; D not certain. Germline V lookup: CDR1 SQVTM, CDR2 ANQGSEA. The ends were cut back, 4 bases at V and 1 base at J, with 12 bases in the middle. CDR3 length equals 14 residues. In nucleotides, the CDR3 is TGCAGCGTTGTGGGCGGCTCCGGCACAGATACGCAGTATTTT. Its protein is CSVVGGSGTDTQYF.

This chain joins TRBV19 and TRBJ1-2; no definite D call. CDR1 and CDR2 from the germline V gene are LNHDA and SQIVND (reference sequence). V lost 5 bases and J 0 bases, leaving 13 bases between the germline ends. The CDR3 is 15 residues long. CDR3 in DNA: TGTGCCAGTAGTTTCCAGCTACAGACTAACTATGGCTACACCTTC. It encodes CASSFQLQTNYGYTF. Full variable domain (outside the CDR3, taken from reference TRBV19 and TRBJ1-2): DGGITQSPKYLFRKEGQNVTLSCEQNLNHDAMYWYRQDPGQGLRLIYYSQIVNDFQKGDIAEGYSVSREKKESFPLTVTSAQKNPTAFYLCASSFQLQTNYGYTFGSGTRLTVV.

The V gene is TRBV28, the J gene TRBJ1-1; D not resolved. Trimming removed 4 bases from V and 9 bases from J, with 18 bases in between. Per germline, CDR1 MDHEN and CDR2 SYDVKM. The CDR3 runs 14 residues. The CDR3 DNA sequence: TGTGCCAGCAGTTCGACACGGGTAGAGGGAAAAGCTTTCTTT. This gives the protein CASSSTRVEGKAFF.

This chain uses TRBV5-1 with TRBJ2-5, with D maybe TRBD2 (6 bases). Germline loops: CDR1 SGHRS, CDR2 YFSETQ. CDR3 length: 14 amino acids. Between the trimmed V and J ends, which lost 4 bases and 2 bases, there was a span of 12 bases. As DNA, the CDR3 is TGCGCCAGCAGCCATACCGGGACTCAAGAGACCCAGTACTTC. Amino acids: CASSHTGTQETQYF.

The J gene is TRBJ1-1, the V gene TRBV5-4, with D perhaps matching TRBD1 (5 bases). CDR1 and CDR2 (germline): SGHNT, YYREEE (reference sequence). The germline V and J ends were trimmed by 1 base and 3 bases, with 10 bases remaining between them. The CDR3 runs to 14 residues. CDR3 protein: CASSLKGPHTEAFF. The CDR3 DNA reads TGTGCCAGCAGCTTGAAGGGACCGCACACTGAAGCTTTCTTT.

The chain combines TRBV5-6 with TRBJ2-7; 8 bases map to TRBD2. The CDR3 has 15 residues. After removal of 2 bases from V and 2 bases from J, the junction contained 6 bases not matched to a gene. CDR1 SGHDT and CDR2 YYEEEE come from the germline V gene. The CDR3 here is CASSFMREVTYEQYF. The DNA of the CDR3 is TGTGCCAGCAGCTTTATGCGGGAGGTCACCTACGAGCAGTACTTC.

V is TRBV9 and J is TRBJ2-1; 9 bases align to TRBD2. With 0 bases clipped from V and 8 bases from J, the junction kept 15 bases outside the gene matches. Germline CDR1 reads SGDLS; CDR2 reads YYNGEE. The CDR3 is 18 residues long. In DNA form, the CDR3 reads TGTGCCAGCAGCGTAGATGGGAGACTAGCGGTTCCTGCCTATGAGCAGTTCTTC. It encodes CASSVDGRLAVPAYEQFF.

The V call is TRBV15, the J call TRBJ2-1; 15 bases align to TRBD2. Trimming cost V 3 bases and J 3 bases; bases outside gene matches: 3. The V gene's germline CDR1 is LNHNV and CDR2 YYDKDF (reference sequence). This CDR3 is built from 17 residues. CDR3 sequence reads: CATSRGLAGGNYNEQFF. CDR3 coding DNA: TGTGCCACCAGCAGGGGACTAGCGGGAGGAAACTACAATGAGCAGTTCTTC.

The V and J genes are TRBV9 and TRBJ1-2, with D hard to call. V was clipped by 3 bases and J by 4 bases, with 19 bases between them. The length of the CDR3 is 16 residues. Germline V gives CDR1 SGDLS, CDR2 YYNGEE. The CDR3 nucleotides read TGTGCCAGCAGCGCCTTGGAGGCCGAATCCCTCTATGGCTACACCTTC. It translates to CASSALEAESLYGYTF.

This clone was seen only once. The chain is built from TRBV9 and TRBJ2-7, with a weak D call TRBD1 (7 bases). V dropped 3 bases and J dropped 2 bases, with 30 bases sitting between them. The CDR3 extends over 20 amino acids. Germline V gene sequence: CDR1 SGDLS, CDR2 YYNGEE. The CDR3 nucleotides read TGTGCCAGCAGCGCCGGGGCGGGGAGGACAGGACGGAGGGAGACCTACGAGCAGTACTTC. It translates to CASSAGAGRTGRRETYEQYF.

This chain links TRBV15 with TRBJ1-3; weak D call: TRBD1 (5 bases). V was trimmed by 5 bases and J by 0 bases, leaving 11 bases between them. The CDR3 consists of 15 residues. CDR1 and CDR2 from the germline V gene are LNHNV and YYDKDF (reference sequence). CDR3 nucleotide sequence: TGTGCCACCAGCCAGGGAGCAGACTCTGGAAACACCATATATTTT. Translation gives CATSQGADSGNTIYF.